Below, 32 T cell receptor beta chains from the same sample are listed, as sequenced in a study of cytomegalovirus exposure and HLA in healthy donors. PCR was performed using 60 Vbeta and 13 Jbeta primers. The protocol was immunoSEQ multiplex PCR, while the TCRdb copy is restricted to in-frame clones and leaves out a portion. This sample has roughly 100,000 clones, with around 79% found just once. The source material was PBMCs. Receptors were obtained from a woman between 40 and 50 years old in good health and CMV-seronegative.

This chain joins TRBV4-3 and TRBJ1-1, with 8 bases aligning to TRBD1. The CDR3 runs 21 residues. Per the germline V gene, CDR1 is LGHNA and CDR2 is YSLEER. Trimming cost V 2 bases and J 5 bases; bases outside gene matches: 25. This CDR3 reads CASSQNAPVVGSDRVETEAFF. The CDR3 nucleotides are TGCGCCAGCAGCCAAAACGCCCCAGTCGTGGGGTCGGACAGGGTAGAGACTGAAGCTTTCTTT.

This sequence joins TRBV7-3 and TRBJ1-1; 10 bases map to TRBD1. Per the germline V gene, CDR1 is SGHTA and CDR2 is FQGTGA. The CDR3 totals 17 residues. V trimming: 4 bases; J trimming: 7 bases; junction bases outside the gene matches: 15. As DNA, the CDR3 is TGTGCCAGCAGCTCAGTAGCCGGGCGGGACAGGGGAGGTGAAGCTTTCTTT. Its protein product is CASSSVAGRDRGGEAFF.

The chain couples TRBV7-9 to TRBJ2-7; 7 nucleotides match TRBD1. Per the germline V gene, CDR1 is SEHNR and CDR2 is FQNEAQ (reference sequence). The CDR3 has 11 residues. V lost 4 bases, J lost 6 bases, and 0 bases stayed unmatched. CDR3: CASSSGGEQYF. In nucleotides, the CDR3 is TGTGCCAGCAGCTCAGGGGGCGAGCAGTACTTC.

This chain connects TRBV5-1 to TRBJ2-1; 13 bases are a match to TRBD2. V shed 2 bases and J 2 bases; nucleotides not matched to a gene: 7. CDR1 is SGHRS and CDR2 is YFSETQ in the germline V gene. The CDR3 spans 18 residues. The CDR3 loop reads CASSFARTSGGTYNEQFF. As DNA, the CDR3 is TGCGCCAGCAGCTTCGCTCGGACTAGCGGGGGAACCTACAATGAGCAGTTCTTC.

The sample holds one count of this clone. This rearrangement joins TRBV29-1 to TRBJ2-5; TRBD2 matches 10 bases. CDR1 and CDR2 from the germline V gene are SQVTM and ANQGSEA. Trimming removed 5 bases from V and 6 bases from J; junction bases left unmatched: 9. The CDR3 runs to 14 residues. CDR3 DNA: TGCAGCGTTAGCGGGGGGGCCGCGTTCCAGACCCAGTACTTC. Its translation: CSVSGGAAFQTQYF.

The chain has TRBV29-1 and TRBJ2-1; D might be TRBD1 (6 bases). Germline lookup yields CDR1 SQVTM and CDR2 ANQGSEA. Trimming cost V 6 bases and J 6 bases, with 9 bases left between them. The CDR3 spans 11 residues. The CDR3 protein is CSVGQFNEQFF. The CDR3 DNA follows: TGCAGCGTCGGACAGTTCAATGAGCAGTTCTTC.

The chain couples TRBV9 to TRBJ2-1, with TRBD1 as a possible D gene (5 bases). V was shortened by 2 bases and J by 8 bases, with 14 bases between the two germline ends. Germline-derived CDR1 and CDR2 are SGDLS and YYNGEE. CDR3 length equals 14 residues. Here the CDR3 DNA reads TGTGCCAGCAGCGTTAGTGGCAGGGTTCATGAGCAGTTCTTC. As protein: CASSVSGRVHEQFF.

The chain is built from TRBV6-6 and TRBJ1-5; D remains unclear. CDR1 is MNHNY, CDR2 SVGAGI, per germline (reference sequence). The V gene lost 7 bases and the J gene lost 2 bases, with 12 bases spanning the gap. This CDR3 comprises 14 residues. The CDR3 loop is CASTATAGNQPQHF. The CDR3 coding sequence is TGTGCCAGCACCGCCACAGCGGGCAATCAGCCCCAGCATTTT.

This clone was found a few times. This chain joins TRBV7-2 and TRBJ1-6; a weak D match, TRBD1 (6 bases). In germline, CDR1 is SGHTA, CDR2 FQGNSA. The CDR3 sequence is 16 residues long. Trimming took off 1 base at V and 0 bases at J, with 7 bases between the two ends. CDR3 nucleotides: TGTGCCAGCAGCTTAGGGGACAACTCCTATAATTCACCCCTCCACTTT. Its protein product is CASSLGDNSYNSPLHF.

CDR3 sequence (DNA): TGTGCCAGCAGCTCAGGGCCGACCCTCGCCACTGAAGCTTTCTTT. Translated, it gives CASSSGPTLATEAFF. The chain recombines TRBV11-2 with TRBJ1-1, with D possibly TRBD1 on 5 matching bases. This CDR3 spans 15 amino acids. Germline values: CDR1 SGHAT, CDR2 FQNNGV. Trimming pared 4 bases from V and 4 bases from J, leaving 16 bases between.

CDR3 sequence (DNA): TGTGCCAGCAGTCCACCGGGAACCTACGAGCAGTACTTC. Translation: CASSPPGTYEQYF. V is TRBV11-2 and J is TRBJ2-7; a possible D gene is TRBD2 (5 bases). The CDR3 has 13 residues. CDR1 SGHAT and CDR2 FQNNGV come from the germline V gene. V dropped 6 bases and J dropped 2 bases, with 11 bases sitting between them.

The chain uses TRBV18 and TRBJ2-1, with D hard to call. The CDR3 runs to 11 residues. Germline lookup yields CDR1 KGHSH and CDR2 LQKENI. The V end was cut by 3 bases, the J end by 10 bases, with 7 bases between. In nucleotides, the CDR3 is TGTGCCAGCTCACCCCTAGGAGAGCAGTTCTTC. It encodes CASSPLGEQFF.

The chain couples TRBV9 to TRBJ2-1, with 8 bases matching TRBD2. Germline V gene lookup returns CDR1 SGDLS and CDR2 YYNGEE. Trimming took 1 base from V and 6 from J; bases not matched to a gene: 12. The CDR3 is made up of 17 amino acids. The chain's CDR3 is CASSVLPEGTRSNEQFF. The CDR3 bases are TGTGCCAGCAGCGTACTCCCTGAAGGGACTAGATCCAATGAGCAGTTCTTC.

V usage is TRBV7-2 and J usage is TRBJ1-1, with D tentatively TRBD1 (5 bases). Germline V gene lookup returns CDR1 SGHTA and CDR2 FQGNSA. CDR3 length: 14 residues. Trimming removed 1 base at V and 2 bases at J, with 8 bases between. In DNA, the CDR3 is TGTGCCAGCAGCTTAGTTTGGGGCAACACTGAAGCTTTCTTT. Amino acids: CASSLVWGNTEAFF.

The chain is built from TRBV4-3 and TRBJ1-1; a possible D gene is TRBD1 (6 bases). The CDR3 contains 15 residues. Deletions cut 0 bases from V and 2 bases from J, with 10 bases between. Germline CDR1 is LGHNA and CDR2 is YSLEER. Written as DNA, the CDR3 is TGCGCCAGCAGCCAAGAAGGCAGGGGTAACACTGAAGCTTTCTTT. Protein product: CASSQEGRGNTEAFF.

In nucleotides, the CDR3 is TGTGCCAGCAGCGTAGGAGGCAGCCCGATAAATGAGCAGTTCTTC. Translating gives CASSVGGSPINEQFF. This chain joins TRBV9 and TRBJ2-1, with unresolved D. The V end lost 0 bases, the J end lost 7 bases, and 14 bases lay between the germline ends. The germline CDR1 and CDR2 sequences are SGDLS and YYNGEE. The CDR3 is made up of 15 amino acids.

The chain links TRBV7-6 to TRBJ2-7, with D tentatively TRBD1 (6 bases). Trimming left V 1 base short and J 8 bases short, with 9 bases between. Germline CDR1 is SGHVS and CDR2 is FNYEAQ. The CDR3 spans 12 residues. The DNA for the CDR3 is TGTGCCAGCAGCTTAGAAGGGGACAAGCAGTACTTC. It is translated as CASSLEGDKQYF.

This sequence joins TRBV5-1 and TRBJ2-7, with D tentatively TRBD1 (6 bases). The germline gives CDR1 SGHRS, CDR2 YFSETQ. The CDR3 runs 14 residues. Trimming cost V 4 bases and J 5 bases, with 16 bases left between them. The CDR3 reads CASSPGQFGDEQYF. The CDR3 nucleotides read TGCGCCAGCAGCCCTGGACAGTTCGGCGACGAGCAGTACTTC.

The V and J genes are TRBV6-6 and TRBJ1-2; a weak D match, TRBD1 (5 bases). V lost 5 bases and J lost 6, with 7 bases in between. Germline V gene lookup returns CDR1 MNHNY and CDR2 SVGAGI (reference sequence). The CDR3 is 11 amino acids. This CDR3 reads CASSTGDGYTF. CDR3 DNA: TGTGCCAGCAGTACGGGGGATGGCTACACCTTC.

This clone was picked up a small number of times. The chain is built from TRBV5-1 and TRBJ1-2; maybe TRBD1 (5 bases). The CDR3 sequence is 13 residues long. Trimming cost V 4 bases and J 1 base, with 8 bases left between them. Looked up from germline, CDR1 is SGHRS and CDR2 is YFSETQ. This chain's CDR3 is CASSADSNYGYTF. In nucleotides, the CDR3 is TGCGCCAGCAGCGCCGACAGTAACTATGGCTACACCTTC.

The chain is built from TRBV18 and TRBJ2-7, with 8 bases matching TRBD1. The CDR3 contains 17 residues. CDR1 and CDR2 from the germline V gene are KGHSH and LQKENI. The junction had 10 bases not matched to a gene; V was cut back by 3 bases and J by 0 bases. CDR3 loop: CASSPKTGDGHSYEQYF. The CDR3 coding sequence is TGTGCCAGCTCACCGAAGACAGGGGACGGACACTCCTACGAGCAGTACTTC.

The chain's CDR3 is CASSELGQGNEKLFF. The CDR3 region has the DNA TGTGCCAGCAGTGAATTGGGACAGGGGAATGAAAAACTGTTTTTT. This chain connects TRBV2 to TRBJ1-4, with 10 bases aligning to TRBD1. This CDR3 has 15 amino acids. Germline CDR1 reads SNHLY; CDR2 reads FYNNEI. The trim removed 2 bases at V and 5 bases at J, leaving 2 bases unmatched.

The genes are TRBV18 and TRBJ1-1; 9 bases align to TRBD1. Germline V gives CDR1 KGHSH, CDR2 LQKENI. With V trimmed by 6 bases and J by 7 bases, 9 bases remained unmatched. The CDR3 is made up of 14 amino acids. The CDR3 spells CASSQRTGDGEAFF. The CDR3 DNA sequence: TGTGCCAGCTCGCAGAGGACAGGGGATGGTGAAGCTTTCTTT.

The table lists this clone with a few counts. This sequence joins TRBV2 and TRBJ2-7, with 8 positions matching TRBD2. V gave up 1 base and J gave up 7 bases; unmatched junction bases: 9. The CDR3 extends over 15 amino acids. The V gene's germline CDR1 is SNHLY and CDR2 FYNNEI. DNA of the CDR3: TGTGCCAGCAGTGAAGAGCGGGCCCCGGGAGGGGAGCAGTACTTC. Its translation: CASSEERAPGGEQYF. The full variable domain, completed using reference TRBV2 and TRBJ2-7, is EPEVTQTPSHQVTQMGQEVILRCVPISNHLYFYWYRQILGQKVEFLVSFYNNEISEKSEIFDDQFSVERPDGSNFTLKIRSTKLEDSAMYFCASSEERAPGGEQYFGPGTRLTVT.

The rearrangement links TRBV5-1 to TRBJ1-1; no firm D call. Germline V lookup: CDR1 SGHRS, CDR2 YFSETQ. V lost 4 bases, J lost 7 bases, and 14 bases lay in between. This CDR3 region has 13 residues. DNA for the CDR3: TGCGCCAGCAGCCTCGTCGGCAGAGGTGAAGCTTTCTTT. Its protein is CASSLVGRGEAFF.

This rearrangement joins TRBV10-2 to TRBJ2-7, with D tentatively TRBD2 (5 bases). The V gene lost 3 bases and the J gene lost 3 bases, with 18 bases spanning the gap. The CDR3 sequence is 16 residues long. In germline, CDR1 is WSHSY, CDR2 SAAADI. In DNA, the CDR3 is TGCGCCAGCAGTGATCCTGAGCAGGTGGCGGGCTACGAGCAGTACTTC. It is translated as CASSDPEQVAGYEQYF.

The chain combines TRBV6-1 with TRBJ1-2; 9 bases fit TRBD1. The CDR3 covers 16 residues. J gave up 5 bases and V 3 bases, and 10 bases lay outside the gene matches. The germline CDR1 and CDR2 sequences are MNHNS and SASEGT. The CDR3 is CASSEGWGQGVYGYTF. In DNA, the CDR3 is TGTGCCAGCAGTGAGGGCTGGGGACAGGGTGTTTATGGCTACACCTTC.

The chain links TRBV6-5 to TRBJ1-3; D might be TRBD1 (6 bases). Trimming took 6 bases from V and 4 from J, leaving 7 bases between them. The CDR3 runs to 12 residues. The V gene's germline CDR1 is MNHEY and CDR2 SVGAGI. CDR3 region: CASRQGGNTIYF. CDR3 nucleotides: TGTGCCAGCAGGCAGGGGGGAAACACCATATATTTT.

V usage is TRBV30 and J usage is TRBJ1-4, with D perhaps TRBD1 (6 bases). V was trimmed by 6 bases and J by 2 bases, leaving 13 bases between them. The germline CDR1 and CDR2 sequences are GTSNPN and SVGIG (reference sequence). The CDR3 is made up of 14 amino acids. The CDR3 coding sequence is TGTGCCTGCACAGGCGGGGGCACTAATGAAAAACTGTTTTTT. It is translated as CACTGGGTNEKLFF.

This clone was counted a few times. The CDR3 spells CASSLESKLAGYEQYF. In DNA, the CDR3 is TGTGCCAGCAGCTTAGAGAGTAAACTAGCGGGCTACGAGCAGTACTTC. This rearrangement joins TRBV11-1 to TRBJ2-7; 9 nucleotides agree with TRBD2. The germline V gene has CDR1 SGHAT and CDR2 FQDESV (reference sequence). The CDR3 loop spans 16 amino acids. With V trimmed by 1 base and J by 3 bases, 7 bases remained unmatched.

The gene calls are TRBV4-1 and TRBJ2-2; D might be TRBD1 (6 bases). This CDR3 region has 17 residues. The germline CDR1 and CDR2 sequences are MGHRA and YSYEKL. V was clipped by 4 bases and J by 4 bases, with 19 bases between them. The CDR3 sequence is CASSPDPGVLSTGELFF. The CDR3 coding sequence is TGCGCCAGCAGCCCGGACCCAGGGGTGTTGAGCACCGGGGAGCTGTTTTTT.

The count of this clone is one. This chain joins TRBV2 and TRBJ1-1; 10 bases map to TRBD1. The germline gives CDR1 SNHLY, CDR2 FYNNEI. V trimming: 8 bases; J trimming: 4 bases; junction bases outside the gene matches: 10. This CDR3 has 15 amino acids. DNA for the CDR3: TGTGCCAGCCGGGACAGGGGAGGCGGAGGCACTGAAGCTTTCTTT. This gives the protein CASRDRGGGGTEAFF.